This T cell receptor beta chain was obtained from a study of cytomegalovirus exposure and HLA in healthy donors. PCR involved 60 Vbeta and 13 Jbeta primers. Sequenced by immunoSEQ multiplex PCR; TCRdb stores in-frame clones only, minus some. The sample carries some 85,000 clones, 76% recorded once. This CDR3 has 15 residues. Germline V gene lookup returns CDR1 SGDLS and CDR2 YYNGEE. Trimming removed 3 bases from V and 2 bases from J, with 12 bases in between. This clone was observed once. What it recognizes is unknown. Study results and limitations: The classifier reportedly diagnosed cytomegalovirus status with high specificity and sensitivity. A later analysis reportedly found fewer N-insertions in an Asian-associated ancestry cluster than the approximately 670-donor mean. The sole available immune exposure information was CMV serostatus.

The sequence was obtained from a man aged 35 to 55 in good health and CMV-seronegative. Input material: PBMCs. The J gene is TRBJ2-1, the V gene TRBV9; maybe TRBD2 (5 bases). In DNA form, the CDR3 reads TGTGCCAGCAGCGATCGGGGATTGACCTACAATGAGCAGTTCTTC. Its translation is CASSDRGLTYNEQFF.